The entry below describes one T cell receptor (beta chain). Its antigen is still unknown. The same CDR3 can be traced to other DNA sequences in this sample. These data come from a study of shared clonotypes between healthy human individuals. Overall study findings and caveats: Generation probabilities were higher for clonotypes shared across all four sorted-subset donors than for unshared ones. Investigators expected sequencing depth to affect clonotype sharing among donors.

CD45RO-negative, CCR7-positively selected cells formed the naive CD8 fraction, excluding terminally differentiated effector memory CD45RA+ cells. Recent acute infections and vaccinations were absent in the healthy HIV-negative adult donors. The CDR3 totals 12 residues. The ends were cut back, 1 base at V and 3 bases at J, with 4 bases in the middle. The germline V gene encodes CDR1 LNHNV and CDR2 YYDKDF (reference sequence). Sequencing was performed with immunoSEQ multiplex PCR; in TCRdb, only in-frame clones are kept and a portion is missing. The table lists some 2 million clones, roughly 95% of them singletons.

The chain recombines TRBV15 with TRBJ2-7; D is unclear. Specimen: naive CD8+ T cells sorted from blood. This TCR came from a man aged 18 to 29 in good health. CDR3 DNA sequence: TGTGCCACCAGCAGAGGTGACTACGAGCAGTACTTC. Amino acids: CATSRGDYEQYF.